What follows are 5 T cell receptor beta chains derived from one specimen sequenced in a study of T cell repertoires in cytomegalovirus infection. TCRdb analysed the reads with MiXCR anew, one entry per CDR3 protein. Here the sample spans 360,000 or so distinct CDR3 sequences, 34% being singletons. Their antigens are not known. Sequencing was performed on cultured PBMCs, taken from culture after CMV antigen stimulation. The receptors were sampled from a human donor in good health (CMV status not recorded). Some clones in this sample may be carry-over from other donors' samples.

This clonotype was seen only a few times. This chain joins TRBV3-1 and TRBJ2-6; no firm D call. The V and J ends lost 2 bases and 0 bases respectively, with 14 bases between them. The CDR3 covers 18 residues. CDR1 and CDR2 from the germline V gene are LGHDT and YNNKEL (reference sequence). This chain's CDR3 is CASSQNPALSSGANVLTF. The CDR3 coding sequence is TGTGCCAGCAGCCAAAACCCAGCGCTGAGCTCTGGGGCCAACGTCCTGACTTTC.

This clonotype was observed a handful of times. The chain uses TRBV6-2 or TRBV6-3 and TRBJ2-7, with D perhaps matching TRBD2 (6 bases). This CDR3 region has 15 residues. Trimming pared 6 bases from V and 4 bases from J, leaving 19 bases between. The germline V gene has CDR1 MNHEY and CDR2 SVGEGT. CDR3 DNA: TGTGCCAGCAGCAAACACCAATCCGGGAGTTACGAGCAGTACTTC. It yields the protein CASSKHQSGSYEQYF.

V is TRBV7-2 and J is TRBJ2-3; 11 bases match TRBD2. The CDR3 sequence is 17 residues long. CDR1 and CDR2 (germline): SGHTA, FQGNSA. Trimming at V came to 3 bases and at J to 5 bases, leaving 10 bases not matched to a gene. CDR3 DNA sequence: TGTGCCAGCAGCTTTCGATCTAGCGGGAGGATTAGAGATACGCAGTATTTT. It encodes CASSFRSSGRIRDTQYF.

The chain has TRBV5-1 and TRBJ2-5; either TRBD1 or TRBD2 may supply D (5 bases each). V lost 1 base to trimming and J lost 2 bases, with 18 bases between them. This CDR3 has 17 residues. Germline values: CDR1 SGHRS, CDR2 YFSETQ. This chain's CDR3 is CASSLRSPGPAQETQYF. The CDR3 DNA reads TGCGCCAGCAGCTTGAGGTCACCGGGACCGGCACAAGAGACCCAGTACTTC.

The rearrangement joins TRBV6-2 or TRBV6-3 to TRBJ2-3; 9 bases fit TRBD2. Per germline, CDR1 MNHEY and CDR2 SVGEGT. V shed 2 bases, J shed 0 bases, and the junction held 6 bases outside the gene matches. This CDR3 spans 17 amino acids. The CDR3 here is CASSYRTSGSSTDTQYF. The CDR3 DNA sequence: TGTGCCAGCAGTTACCGCACTAGCGGGTCTAGCACAGATACGCAGTATTTT.